This is a list of T cell receptor beta chains from one sample in a study of beta chain features in type 1 diabetes. TCRdb's copy holds only in-frame clones and misses some; the assay was immunoSEQ multiplex PCR. The sample holds 850,000 to 900,000 clones, roughly a sixth seen once. The specimen sequenced was naive CD4+ T cells from blood. Source of these receptors: a woman aged 18-30 years in good health. Both conserved end residues are part of each CDR3. The D gene is left open where the match is weak. The size entry is marked missing in some rows and otherwise reads once, few, many or a size class.

abundance: few
j_gene: TRBJ2-2
d_gene: .
v_gene: TRBV5-1
CDR3nt: TGCGCCAGCAGCTTGGATAGGAACACCGGGGAGCTGTTTTTT
CDR3aa: CASSLDRNTGELFF

abundance: few
j_gene: TRBJ2-5
d_gene: .
v_gene: TRBV7-8
CDR3nt: TGTGCCAGCAGCTTAGATTTGCCGGGACCGGAGACCCAGTACTTC
CDR3aa: CASSLDLPGPETQYF

abundance: .
j_gene: TRBJ2-7
d_gene: TRBD2
v_gene: TRBV7-2
CDR3nt: TGTGCCAGCAGTCGACTAGCGGGGGCCTACGAGCAGTACTTC
CDR3aa: CASSRLAGAYEQYF

abundance: .
j_gene: TRBJ1-5
d_gene: .
v_gene: TRBV11-2
CDR3nt: TGTGCCAGCAGCTTAGAGGGGAACAGTCAGCCCCAGCATTTT
CDR3aa: CASSLEGNSQPQHF

abundance: .
j_gene: TRBJ1-4
d_gene: .
v_gene: TRBV18
CDR3nt: TGTGCCAGCTCACTTTCTGGGGAAGTAGGTGAAAAACTGTTTTTT
CDR3aa: CASSLSGEVGEKLFF

abundance: few
j_gene: TRBJ2-5
d_gene: .
v_gene: TRBV19
CDR3nt: TGTGCCAGTAGTATGCTCGGGGCACAAGAGACCCAGTACTTC
CDR3aa: CASSMLGAQETQYF

abundance: .
j_gene: TRBJ2-4
d_gene: TRBD2
v_gene: TRBV7-2
CDR3nt: TGCGCCAGCAGCCAAGATCCTAGCCGAGCGGGACGGAACATTCAGTACTTC
CDR3aa: CASSQDPSRAGRNIQYF

abundance: few
j_gene: TRBJ1-3
d_gene: .
v_gene: TRBV21-1
CDR3nt: TGTGCCACCATTGGAAGGGACAGGGAGGAAAGCTCTGGAAACACCATATATTTT
CDR3aa: CATIGRDREESSGNTIYF

abundance: .
j_gene: TRBJ1-2
d_gene: .
v_gene: TRBV6-6
CDR3nt: TGTGCCAGCAGTTATATGGGGGCTAACTATGGCTACACCTTC
CDR3aa: CASSYMGANYGYTF

abundance: .
j_gene: TRBJ2-3
d_gene: TRBD2
v_gene: TRBV10-1
CDR3nt: TGCGCCAGCAAAGAATTAGCGGGAGTAGATACGCAGTATTTT
CDR3aa: CASKELAGVDTQYF

abundance: few
j_gene: TRBJ2-5
d_gene: .
v_gene: TRBV7-2
CDR3nt: TGTGCCAGCAGCTTAGGTGTCAGCATACAAGAGACCCAGTACTTC
CDR3aa: CASSLGVSIQETQYF

abundance: few
j_gene: TRBJ2-2
d_gene: TRBD1
v_gene: TRBV5-1
CDR3nt: TGCGCCAGCAGCTTGGGGGACAGGGGGCTCCCGAGCGGGAGAGGGAGAACGAACACCGGGGAGCTGTTTTTT
CDR3aa: CASSLGDRGLPSGRGRTNTGELFF

abundance: few
j_gene: TRBJ2-7
d_gene: .
v_gene: TRBV15
CDR3nt: TGTGCCACCAGCAGCGGAGAGTCCATGGCGGAGAGCTCCTACGAGCAGTACTTC
CDR3aa: CATSSGESMAESSYEQYF

abundance: .
j_gene: TRBJ2-7
d_gene: TRBD2
v_gene: TRBV18
CDR3nt: TGTGCCAGCTCAACTCGGGAGGGGCAGTACGAGCAGTACTTC
CDR3aa: CASSTREGQYEQYF

abundance: .
j_gene: TRBJ2-1
d_gene: .
v_gene: TRBV5-4
CDR3nt: TGTGCCAGCAGCTTTGGGGGGCCGACCAGCTCCTACAATGAGCAGTTCTTC
CDR3aa: CASSFGGPTSSYNEQFF

abundance: .
j_gene: TRBJ2-1
d_gene: TRBD1
v_gene: TRBV19
CDR3nt: TGTGCTACCAGGGGGAGCTCCTACAATGAGCAGTTCTTC
CDR3aa: CATRGSSYNEQFF

abundance: .
j_gene: TRBJ2-6
d_gene: TRBD1
v_gene: TRBV7-3
CDR3nt: TGTGCCAGCAGCTTGCCGGGACAGACTTACTCTGGGGCCAACGTCCTGACTTTC
CDR3aa: CASSLPGQTYSGANVLTF

abundance: .
j_gene: TRBJ1-5
d_gene: TRBD1
v_gene: TRBV6-1
CDR3nt: TGTGCCAGCCGTCGGGACAGTTGGGATCAGCCCCAGCATTTT
CDR3aa: CASRRDSWDQPQHF

abundance: once
j_gene: TRBJ2-7
d_gene: TRBD2
v_gene: TRBV7-2
CDR3nt: TGTGCCAGCAGCTTAGGAACATTAACTAGCGGGATTTTAGTCTACGAGCAGTACTTC
CDR3aa: CASSLGTLTSGILVYEQYF

abundance: .
j_gene: TRBJ1-6
d_gene: .
v_gene: TRBV7-2
CDR3nt: TGTGCCAGCAGCTTAGCGGGGCAATCACCCCTCCACTTT
CDR3aa: CASSLAGQSPLHF

abundance: .
j_gene: TRBJ2-1
d_gene: .
v_gene: TRBV27
CDR3nt: TGTGCCAGCAGGCCAATGTTACACCAGGCGCGCAAGTTCTTC
CDR3aa: CASRPMLHQARKFF

abundance: .
j_gene: TRBJ2-7
d_gene: .
v_gene: TRBV28
CDR3nt: TGTGCCAGCAGCCTCGACAGGTACGAGCAGTACTTC
CDR3aa: CASSLDRYEQYF